This TCR beta chain was documented in a study of blood T cell repertoires in COVID-19. Study-level information: Sites in the United States, Italy and Spain provided acute and convalescent COVID-19 samples. The analysed material was cDNA or gDNA that came from T cells, B-cell-depleted T cells, or PBMCs.

The sample holds a few counts of this clone. In the original analysis: Reference gene primer amplification gave estimated nucleated cell counts. TCRdb's copy holds only in-frame clones and misses some; the assay was immunoSEQ multiplex PCR. The D gene and trimming were derived from the DNA, and the V and J assignments and clone size from that table. The sample includes about 410,000 clones, roughly 90% of them seen just once. CDR3 length equals 13 residues. Trimming removed 7 bases at V and 8 bases at J, with 15 bases between. Sequencing used peripheral blood. This sequence originates from a woman between 25 and 40 years old with active or convalescent COVID-19. The gene calls are TRBV12-3 or TRBV12-4 and TRBJ2-1, with D possibly matching TRBD2 (5 bases). In DNA form, the CDR3 reads TGTGCCAGCACCGCAACCCGGGATTATGAGCAGTTCTTC. Amino acid sequence: CASTATRDYEQFF.